The present entry profiles one T cell receptor beta chain with its context. Unmatched junction bases numbered 8, after V lost 3 bases and J lost 2 bases. Germline CDR1 SGHRS, CDR2 YFSETQ. This CDR3 contains 17 residues. The sample comes from a study of blood T cell repertoires in COVID-19. At the level of the study: Sites across the United States, Italy and Spain contributed samples from acute and convalescent COVID-19.

TCRdb's copy holds only in-frame clones and misses some; the assay was immunoSEQ multiplex PCR. The sample includes some 410,000 clones, 85% to 90% seen only once; the top ten take over 0.9%. This receptor was obtained from a woman in her 30s with acute COVID-19. Input material: PBMCs or T cells enriched from blood (not recorded which). The chain employs TRBV5-1 and TRBJ2-2, with 9 bases lining up with TRBD1. The CDR3 sequence is CASSSPPGQGNTGELFF. The CDR3 nucleotides read TGCGCCAGCAGCTCTCCACCGGGACAGGGTAACACCGGGGAGCTGTTTTTT. The full variable domain, completed using reference TRBV5-1 and TRBJ2-2, is KAGVTQTPRYLIKTRGQQVTLSCSPISGHRSVSWYQQTPGQGLQFLFEYFSETQRNKGNFPGRFSGRQFSNSRSEMNVSTLELGDSALYLCASSSPPGQGNTGELFFGEGSRLTVL.